Listed here is a single T cell receptor beta chain. No antigen is known for it. Moderate-to-severe activity, CAS ≥3, NOSPECS ≥4 and duration under 3 months were recorded for donors with ophthalmopathy. A diagnosis was made from clinical symptoms together with serum thyroxine, TRAb, thyroid ultrasound and orbital computed tomography. Per the germline V gene, CDR1 is MNHNS and CDR2 is SASEGT. Trimming removed 5 bases at V and 2 bases at J, with 15 bases between. CDR3 size: 15 residues. As the template, RNA transcripts were used to amplify TCR beta CDR3 regions. The workflow started with a first-round RT-PCR run with HTBI primers and then moved on to a second-round multiplex PCR. TCRdb passed the multiplex PCR reads through MiXCR, listing each CDR3 protein once. The sample lists some 250,000 distinct CDR3 sequences, about 46% occurring once. The sample is drawn from a study of Graves' ophthalmopathy and Graves' hyperthyroidism. Study results and limitations: The authors also found most expanded thyroid clonotypes above 0.001 frequency in blood. A 13-signature model separated ophthalmopathy from stable hyperthyroidism, about 88% sensitivity, around 81% specificity.

The specimen sequenced was peripheral blood. This TCR was recovered from an adult man with Graves' ophthalmopathy. The gene calls are TRBV6-1 and TRBJ2-5; D may be TRBD1 (7 bases). CDR3 DNA: TGTGCCAGCAGTTCTGGCAGGGGGGAGCAAGAGACCCAGTACTTC. Translated, it gives CASSSGRGEQETQYF.